This T cell receptor (beta chain) came from a study of T cell responses to AZD1222 COVID-19 vaccine. Germline lookup yields CDR1 SGHDT and CDR2 YYEEEE. This CDR3 spans 16 amino acids. Trimming took off 1 base at V and 2 bases at J, with 15 bases between the two ends. Using immunoSEQ multiplex PCR, the repertoire was profiled, and TCRdb retains in-frame clones only, with some absent. Among approximately 120,000 clones listed, 85% to 90% were seen once. The TCR sequence derives from an adult in good health. The chain joins TRBV5-6 to TRBJ1-2, with D tentatively TRBD1 (6 bases). The specimen comprised peripheral blood, sampled on day 0 of MenACWY control vaccination. The CDR3 region is CASSLLLDRKNYGYTF. The CDR3 region has the DNA TGTGCCAGCAGCTTGTTATTAGACAGGAAAAACTATGGCTACACCTTC.